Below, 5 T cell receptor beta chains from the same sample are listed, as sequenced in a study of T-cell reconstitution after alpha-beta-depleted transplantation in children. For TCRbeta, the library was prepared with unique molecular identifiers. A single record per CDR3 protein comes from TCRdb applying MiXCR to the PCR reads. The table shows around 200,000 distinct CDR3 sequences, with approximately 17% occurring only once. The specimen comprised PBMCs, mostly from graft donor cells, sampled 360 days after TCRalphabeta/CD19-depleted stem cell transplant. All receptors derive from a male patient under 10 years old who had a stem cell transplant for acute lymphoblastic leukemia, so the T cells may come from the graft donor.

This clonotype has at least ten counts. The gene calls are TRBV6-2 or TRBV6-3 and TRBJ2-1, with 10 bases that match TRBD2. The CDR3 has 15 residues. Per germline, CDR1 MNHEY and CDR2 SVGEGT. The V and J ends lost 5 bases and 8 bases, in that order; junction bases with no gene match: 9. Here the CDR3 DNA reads TGTGCCAGCAGTCTCCCGGGACTAGCGATCTATGAGCAGTTCTTC. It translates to CASSLPGLAIYEQFF.

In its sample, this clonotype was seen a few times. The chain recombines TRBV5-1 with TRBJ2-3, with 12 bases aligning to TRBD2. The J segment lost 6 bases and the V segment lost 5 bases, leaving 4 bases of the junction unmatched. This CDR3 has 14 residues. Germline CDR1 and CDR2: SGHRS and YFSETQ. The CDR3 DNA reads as TGCGCCAGCAGTCCCCTAGCGGGGGGGGATACGCAGTATTTT. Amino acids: CASSPLAGGDTQYF.

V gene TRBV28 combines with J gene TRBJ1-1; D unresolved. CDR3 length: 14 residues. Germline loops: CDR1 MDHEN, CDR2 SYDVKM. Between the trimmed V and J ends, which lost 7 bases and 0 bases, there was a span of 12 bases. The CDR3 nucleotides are TGTGCCAGCACCGGACGGGAAATGAACACTGAAGCTTTCTTT. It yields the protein CASTGREMNTEAFF.

Here the CDR3 DNA reads TGCAGTGCTAGAGATCCCCTGAGGGGGGTAGATGGAACTGAAGCTTTCTTT. Protein sequence: CSARDPLRGVDGTEAFF. The rearrangement joins TRBV20-1 to TRBJ1-1; D may be TRBD1 (6 bases). CDR3 length: 17 residues. Germline CDR1 DFQATT, CDR2 SNEGSKA (reference sequence). With 0 bases removed from V and 5 bases from J, the gap between germline ends came to 22 bases.

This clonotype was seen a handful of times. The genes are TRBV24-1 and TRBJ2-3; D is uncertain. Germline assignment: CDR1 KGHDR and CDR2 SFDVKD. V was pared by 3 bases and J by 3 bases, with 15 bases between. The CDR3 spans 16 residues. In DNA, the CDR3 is TGTGCCACCAGTGATCCCTCTGGGGTTCGTACAGATACGCAGTATTTT. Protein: CATSDPSGVRTDTQYF.